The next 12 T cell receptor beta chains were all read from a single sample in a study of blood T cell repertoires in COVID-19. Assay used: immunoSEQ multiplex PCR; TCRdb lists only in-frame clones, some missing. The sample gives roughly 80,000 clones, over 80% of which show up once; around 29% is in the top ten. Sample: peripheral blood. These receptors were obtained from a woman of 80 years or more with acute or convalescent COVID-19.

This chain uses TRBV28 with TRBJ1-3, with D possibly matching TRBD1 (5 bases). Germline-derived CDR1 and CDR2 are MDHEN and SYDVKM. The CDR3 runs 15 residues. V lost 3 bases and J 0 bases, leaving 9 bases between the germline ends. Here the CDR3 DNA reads TGTGCCAGCAGTTTTGGGACTTTCTCTGGAAACACCATATATTTT. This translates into CASSFGTFSGNTIYF.

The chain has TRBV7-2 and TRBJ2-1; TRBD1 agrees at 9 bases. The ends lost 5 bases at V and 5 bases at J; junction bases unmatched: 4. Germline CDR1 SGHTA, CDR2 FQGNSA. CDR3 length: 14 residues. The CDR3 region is CASSPGQGHNEQFF. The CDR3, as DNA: TGTGCCAGCAGCCCGGGACAGGGCCACAATGAGCAGTTCTTC.

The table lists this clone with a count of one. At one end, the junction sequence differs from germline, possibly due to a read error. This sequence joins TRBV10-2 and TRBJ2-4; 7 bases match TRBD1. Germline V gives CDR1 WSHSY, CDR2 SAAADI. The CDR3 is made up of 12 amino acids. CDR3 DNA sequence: TGCGCCAGCAGTGAGAATCTGGGCAGGGGGTGGTTC. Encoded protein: CASSENLGRGWF.

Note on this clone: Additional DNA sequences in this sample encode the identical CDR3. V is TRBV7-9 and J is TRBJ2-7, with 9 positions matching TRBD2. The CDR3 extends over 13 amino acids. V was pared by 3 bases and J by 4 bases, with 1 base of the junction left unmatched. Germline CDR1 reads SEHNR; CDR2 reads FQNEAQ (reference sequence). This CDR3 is CASSFTSGYEQYF. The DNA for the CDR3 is TGTGCCAGCAGCTTTACTAGCGGGTACGAGCAGTACTTC.

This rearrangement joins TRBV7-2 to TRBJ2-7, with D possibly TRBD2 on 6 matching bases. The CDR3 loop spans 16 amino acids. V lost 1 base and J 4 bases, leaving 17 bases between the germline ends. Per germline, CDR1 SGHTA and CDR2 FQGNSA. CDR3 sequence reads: CASSLGQGGSLYEQYF. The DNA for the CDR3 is TGTGCCAGCAGCTTAGGTCAGGGAGGATCCCTTTACGAGCAGTACTTC.

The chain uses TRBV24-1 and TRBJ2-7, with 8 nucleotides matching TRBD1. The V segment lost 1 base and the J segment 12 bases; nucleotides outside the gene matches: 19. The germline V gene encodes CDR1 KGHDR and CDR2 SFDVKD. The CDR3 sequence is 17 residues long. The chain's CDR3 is CATSDFLGQDRDSLAYF. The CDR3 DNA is TGTGCCACCAGTGATTTTTTGGGCCAGGACAGGGACTCCTTGGCGTACTTC.

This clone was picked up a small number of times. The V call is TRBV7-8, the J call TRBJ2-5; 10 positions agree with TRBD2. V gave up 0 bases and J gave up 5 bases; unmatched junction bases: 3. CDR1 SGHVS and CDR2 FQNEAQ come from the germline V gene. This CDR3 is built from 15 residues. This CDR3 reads CASSLAGAGGETQYF. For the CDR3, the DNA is TGTGCCAGCAGCTTAGCGGGAGCGGGAGGGGAGACCCAGTACTTC.

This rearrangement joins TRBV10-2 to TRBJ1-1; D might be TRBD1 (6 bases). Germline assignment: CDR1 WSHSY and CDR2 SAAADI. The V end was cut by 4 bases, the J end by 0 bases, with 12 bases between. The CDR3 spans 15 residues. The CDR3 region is CASSVPGALNTEAFF. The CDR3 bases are TGCGCCAGCAGTGTTCCAGGGGCCTTGAACACTGAAGCTTTCTTT.

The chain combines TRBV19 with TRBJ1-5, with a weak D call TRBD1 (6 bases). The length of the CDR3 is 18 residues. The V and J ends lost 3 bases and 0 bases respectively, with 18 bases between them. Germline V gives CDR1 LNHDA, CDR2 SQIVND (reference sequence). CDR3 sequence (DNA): TGTGCCAGTAGTATCCCCAACCTTCGGACAGATAGCAATCAGCCCCAGCATTTT. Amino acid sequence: CASSIPNLRTDSNQPQHF.

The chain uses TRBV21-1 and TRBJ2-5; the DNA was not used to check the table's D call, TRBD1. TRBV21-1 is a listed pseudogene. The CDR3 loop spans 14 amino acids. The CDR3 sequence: CASSKGTGQETQYF. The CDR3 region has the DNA TGTGCCAGCAGCAAGGGGACAGGGCAAGAGACCCAGTACTTC.

The CDR3 DNA is TGTGCCAGCAGTCGTGGGACTAGCGTAATTCAGACCCAGTACTTC. Translation gives CASSRGTSVIQTQYF. The rearrangement joins TRBV7-2 to TRBJ2-5; 10 bases align to TRBD2. Trimming took 6 bases from V and 6 from J; bases not matched to a gene: 10. Germline V lookup: CDR1 SGHTA, CDR2 FQGNSA. The CDR3 extends over 15 amino acids.

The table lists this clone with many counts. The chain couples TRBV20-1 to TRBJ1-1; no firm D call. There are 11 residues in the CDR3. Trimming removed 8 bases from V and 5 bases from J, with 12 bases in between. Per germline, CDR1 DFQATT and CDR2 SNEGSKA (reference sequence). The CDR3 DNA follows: TGCAGTCGTAAAGAGGGTACTGAAGCTTTCTTT. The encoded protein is CSRKEGTEAFF.